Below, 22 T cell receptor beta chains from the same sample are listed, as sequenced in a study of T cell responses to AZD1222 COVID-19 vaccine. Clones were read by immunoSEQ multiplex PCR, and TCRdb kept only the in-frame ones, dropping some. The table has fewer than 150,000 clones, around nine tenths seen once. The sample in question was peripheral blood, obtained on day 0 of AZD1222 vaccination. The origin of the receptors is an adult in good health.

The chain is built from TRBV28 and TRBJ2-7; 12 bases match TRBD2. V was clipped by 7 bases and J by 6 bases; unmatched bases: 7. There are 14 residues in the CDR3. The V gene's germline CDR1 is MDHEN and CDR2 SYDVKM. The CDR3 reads CASTWTSGTAEQYF. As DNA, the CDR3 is TGTGCCAGCACCTGGACTAGCGGGACCGCCGAGCAGTACTTC.

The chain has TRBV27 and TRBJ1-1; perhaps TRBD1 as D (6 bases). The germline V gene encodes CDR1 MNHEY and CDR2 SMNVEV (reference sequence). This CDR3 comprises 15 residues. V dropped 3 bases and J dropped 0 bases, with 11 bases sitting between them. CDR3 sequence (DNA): TGTGCCAGCAGTTTGCGAAGGGACATGAACACTGAAGCTTTCTTT. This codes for CASSLRRDMNTEAFF.

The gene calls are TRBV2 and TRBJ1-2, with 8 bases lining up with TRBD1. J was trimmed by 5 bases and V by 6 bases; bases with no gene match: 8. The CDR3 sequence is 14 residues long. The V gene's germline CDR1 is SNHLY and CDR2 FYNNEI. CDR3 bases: TGTGCCAGCAGCCGGGACAGGTTAGAATATGGCTACACCTTC. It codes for CASSRDRLEYGYTF.

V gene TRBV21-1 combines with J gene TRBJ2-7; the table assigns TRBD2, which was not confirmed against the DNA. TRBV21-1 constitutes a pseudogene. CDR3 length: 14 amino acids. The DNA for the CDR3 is TGTGCCAGCAGCAAAGTACTAGCGGGAGGGCATGGGTACTTC. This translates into CASSKVLAGGHGYF.

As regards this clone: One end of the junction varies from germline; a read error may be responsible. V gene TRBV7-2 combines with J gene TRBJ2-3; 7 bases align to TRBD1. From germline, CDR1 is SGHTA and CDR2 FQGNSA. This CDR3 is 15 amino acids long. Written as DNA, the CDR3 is TGTGCCAGCAGCTTAGGTTTAGGGGGCACCGATACGCAGTATTTT. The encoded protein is CASSLGLGGTDTQYF.

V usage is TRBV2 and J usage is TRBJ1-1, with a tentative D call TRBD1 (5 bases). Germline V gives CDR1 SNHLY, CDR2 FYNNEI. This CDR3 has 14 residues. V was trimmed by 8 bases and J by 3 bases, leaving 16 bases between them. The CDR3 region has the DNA TGTGCCAGCCGAAGGGACCCGAGGGACACTGAAGCTTTCTTT. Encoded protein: CASRRDPRDTEAFF.

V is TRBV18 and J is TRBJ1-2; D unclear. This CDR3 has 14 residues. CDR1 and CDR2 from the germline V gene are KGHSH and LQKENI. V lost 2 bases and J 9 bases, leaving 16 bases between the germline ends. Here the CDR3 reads CASSPFVWGGSYTF. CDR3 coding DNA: TGTGCCAGCTCACCATTCGTTTGGGGAGGTAGCTACACCTTC.

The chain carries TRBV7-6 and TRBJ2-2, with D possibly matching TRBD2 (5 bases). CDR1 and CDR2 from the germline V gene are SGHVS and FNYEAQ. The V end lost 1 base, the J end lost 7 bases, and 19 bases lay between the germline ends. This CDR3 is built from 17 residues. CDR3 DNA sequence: TGTGCCAGCAGCTTAGGATCAACCCAGGCCCGGGGCGGGGAGCTGTTTTTT. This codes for CASSLGSTQARGGELFF.

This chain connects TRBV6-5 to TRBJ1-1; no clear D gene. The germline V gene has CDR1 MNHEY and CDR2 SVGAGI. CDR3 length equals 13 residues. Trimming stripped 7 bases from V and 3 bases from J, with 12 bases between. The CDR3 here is CASIEGSHTEAFF. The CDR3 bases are TGTGCCAGCATCGAGGGAAGTCACACTGAAGCTTTCTTT.

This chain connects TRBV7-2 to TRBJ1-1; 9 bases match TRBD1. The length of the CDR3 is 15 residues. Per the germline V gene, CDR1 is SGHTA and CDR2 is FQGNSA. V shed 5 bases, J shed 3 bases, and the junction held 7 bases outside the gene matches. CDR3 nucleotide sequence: TGTGCCAGCAGCCCGATGACAGGGGGGTACACTGAAGCTTTCTTT. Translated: CASSPMTGGYTEAFF.

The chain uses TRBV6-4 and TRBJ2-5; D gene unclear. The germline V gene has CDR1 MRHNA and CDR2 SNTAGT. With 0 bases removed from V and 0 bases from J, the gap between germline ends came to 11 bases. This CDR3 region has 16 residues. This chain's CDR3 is CASSDSGKTYQETQYF. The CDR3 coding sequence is TGTGCCAGCAGTGACTCGGGGAAAACGTACCAAGAGACCCAGTACTTC.

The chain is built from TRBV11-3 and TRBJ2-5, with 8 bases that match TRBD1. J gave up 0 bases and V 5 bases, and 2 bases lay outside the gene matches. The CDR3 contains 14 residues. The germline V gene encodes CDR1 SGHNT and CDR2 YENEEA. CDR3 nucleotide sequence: TGTGCCAGCAGCCAGGGGGCAAACCAAGAGACCCAGTACTTC. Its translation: CASSQGANQETQYF. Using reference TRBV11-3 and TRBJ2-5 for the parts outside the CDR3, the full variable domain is EAGVVQSPRYKIIEKKQPVAFWCNPISGHNTLYWYLQNLGQGPELLIRYENEEAVDDSQLPKDRFSAERLKGVDSTLKIQPAELGDSAVYLCASSQGANQETQYFGPGTRLLVL.

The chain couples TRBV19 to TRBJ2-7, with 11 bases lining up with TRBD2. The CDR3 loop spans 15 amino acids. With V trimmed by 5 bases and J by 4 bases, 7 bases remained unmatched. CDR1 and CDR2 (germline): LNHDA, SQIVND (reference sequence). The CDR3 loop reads CASSPPGTSGYEQYF. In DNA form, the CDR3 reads TGTGCCAGTAGTCCCCCCGGGACTAGCGGTTACGAGCAGTACTTC.

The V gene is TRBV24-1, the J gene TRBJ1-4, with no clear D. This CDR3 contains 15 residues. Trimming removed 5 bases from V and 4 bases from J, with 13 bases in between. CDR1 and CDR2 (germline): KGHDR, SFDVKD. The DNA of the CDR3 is TGTGCCACCAGTGTCCAGAGTGATTATAATGAAAAACTGTTTTTT. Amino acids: CATSVQSDYNEKLFF.

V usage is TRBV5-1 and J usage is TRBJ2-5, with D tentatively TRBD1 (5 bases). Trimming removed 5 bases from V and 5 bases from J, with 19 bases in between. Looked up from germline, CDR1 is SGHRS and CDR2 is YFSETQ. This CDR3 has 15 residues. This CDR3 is CASRRDWGTRETQYF. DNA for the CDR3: TGCGCCAGCAGACGTGACTGGGGCACGCGGGAGACCCAGTACTTC.

Here the CDR3 reads CASSIGYDEQFF. In DNA, the CDR3 is TGTGCCAGTAGTATAGGGTACGATGAGCAGTTCTTC. This chain links TRBV19 with TRBJ2-1; D uncertain. This CDR3 has 12 amino acids. The ends were cut back, 1 base at V and 8 bases at J, with 6 bases in the middle. Germline V gives CDR1 LNHDA, CDR2 SQIVND (reference sequence). Complete variable domain (other parts from reference TRBV19 and TRBJ2-1): DGGITQSPKYLFRKEGQNVTLSCEQNLNHDAMYWYRQDPGQGLRLIYYSQIVNDFQKGDIAEGYSVSREKKESFPLTVTSAQKNPTAFYLCASSIGYDEQFFGPGTRLTVL.

CDR3 sequence: CASSLAGNTEAFF. In nucleotides, the CDR3 is TGTGCCAGCAGCTTAGCGGGAAACACTGAAGCTTTCTTT. V usage is TRBV11-2 and J usage is TRBJ1-1; no clear D. With 1 base removed from V and 2 bases from J, the gap between germline ends came to 5 bases. The CDR3 is made up of 13 amino acids. The germline V gene has CDR1 SGHAT and CDR2 FQNNGV.

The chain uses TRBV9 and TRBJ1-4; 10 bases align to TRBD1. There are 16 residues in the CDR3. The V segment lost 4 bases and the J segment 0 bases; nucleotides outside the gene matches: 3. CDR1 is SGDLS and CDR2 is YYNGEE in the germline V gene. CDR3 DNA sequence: TGTGCCAGCAGCATAGGACAGGGGGCAACTAATGAAAAACTGTTTTTT. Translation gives CASSIGQGATNEKLFF.

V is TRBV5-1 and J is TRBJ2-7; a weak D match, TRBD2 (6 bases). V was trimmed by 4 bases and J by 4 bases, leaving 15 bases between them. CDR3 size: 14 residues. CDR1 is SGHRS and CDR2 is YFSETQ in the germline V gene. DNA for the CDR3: TGCGCCAGCAGCCTTGCGGGACCTCCATACGAGCAGTACTTC. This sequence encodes CASSLAGPPYEQYF.

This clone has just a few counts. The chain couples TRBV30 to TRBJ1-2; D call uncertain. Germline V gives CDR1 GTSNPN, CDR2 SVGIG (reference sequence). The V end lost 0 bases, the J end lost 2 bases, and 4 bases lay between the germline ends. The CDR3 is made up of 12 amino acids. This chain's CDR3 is CAWSVFNYGYTF. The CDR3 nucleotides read TGTGCCTGGAGTGTATTCAACTATGGCTACACCTTC. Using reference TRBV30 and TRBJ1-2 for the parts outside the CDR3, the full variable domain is SQTIHQWPATLVQPVGSPLSLECTVEGTSNPNLYWYRQAAGRGLQLLFYSVGIGQISSEVPQNLSASRPQDRQFILSSKKLLLSDSGFYLCAWSVFNYGYTFGSGTRLTVV.

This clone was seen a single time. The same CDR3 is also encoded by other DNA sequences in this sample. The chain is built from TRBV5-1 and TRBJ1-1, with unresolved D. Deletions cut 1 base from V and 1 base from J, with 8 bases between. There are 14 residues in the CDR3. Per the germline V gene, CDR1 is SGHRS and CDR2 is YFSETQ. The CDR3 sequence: CASSLLEGNTEAFF. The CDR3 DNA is TGCGCCAGCAGCTTGCTTGAGGGGAACACTGAAGCTTTCTTT. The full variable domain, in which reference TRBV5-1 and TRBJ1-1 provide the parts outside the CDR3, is KAGVTQTPRYLIKTRGQQVTLSCSPISGHRSVSWYQQTPGQGLQFLFEYFSETQRNKGNFPGRFSGRQFSNSRSEMNVSTLELGDSALYLCASSLLEGNTEAFFGQGTRLTVV.

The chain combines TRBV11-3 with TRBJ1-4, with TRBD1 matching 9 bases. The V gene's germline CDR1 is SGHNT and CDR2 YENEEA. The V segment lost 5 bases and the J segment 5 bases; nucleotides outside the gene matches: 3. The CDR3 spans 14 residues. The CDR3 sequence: CASSPGQGNEKLFF. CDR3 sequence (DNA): TGTGCCAGCAGCCCCGGACAGGGGAATGAAAAACTGTTTTTT. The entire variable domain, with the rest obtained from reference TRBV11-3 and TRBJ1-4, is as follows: EAGVVQSPRYKIIEKKQPVAFWCNPISGHNTLYWYLQNLGQGPELLIRYENEEAVDDSQLPKDRFSAERLKGVDSTLKIQPAELGDSAVYLCASSPGQGNEKLFFGSGTQLSVL.